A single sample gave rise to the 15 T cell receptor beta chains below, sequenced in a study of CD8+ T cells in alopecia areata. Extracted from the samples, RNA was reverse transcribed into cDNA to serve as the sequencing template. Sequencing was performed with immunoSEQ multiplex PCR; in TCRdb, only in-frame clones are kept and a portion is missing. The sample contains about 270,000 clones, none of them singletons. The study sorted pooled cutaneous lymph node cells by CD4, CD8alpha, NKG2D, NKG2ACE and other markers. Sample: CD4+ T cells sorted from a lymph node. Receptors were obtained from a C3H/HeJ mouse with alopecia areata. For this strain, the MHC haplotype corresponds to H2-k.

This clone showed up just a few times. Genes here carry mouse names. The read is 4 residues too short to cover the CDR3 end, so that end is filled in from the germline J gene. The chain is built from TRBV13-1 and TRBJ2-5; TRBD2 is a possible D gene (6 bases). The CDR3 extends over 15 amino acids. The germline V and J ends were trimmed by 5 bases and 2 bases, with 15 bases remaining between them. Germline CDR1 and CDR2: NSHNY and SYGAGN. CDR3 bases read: TGTGCCAGCAGCCCACTCGACTGGAGCCAAGAC. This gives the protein CASSPLDWSQD. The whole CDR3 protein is CASSPLDWSQDTQYF.

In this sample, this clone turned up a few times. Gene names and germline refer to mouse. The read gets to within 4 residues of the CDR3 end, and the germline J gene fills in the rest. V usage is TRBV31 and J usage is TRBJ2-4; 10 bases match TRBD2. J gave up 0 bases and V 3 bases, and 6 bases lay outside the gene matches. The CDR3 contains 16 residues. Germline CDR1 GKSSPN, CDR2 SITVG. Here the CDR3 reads CAWRPYWGGSQNTLYF. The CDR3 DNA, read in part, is TGTGCCTGGAGACCATACTGGGGGGGAAGTCAAAAC.

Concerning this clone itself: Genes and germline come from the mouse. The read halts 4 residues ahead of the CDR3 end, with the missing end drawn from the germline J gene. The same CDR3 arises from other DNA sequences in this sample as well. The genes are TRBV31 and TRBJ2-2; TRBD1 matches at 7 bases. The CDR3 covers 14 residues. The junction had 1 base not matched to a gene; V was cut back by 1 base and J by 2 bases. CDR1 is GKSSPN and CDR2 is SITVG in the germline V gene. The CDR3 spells CAWSPGQNTGQLYF. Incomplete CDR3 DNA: TGTGCCTGGAGTCCGGGACAGAACACCGGG.

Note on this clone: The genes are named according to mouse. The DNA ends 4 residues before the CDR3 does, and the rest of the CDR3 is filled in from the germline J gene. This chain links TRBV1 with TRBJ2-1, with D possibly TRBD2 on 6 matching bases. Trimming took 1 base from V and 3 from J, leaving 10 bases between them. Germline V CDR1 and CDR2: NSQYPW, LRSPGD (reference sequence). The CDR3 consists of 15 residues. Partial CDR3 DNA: TGCACCTGCAGTGCAGGGGGGGTCCTCTATGCT. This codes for CTCSAGGVLYA. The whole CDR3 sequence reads CTCSAGGVLYAEQFF.

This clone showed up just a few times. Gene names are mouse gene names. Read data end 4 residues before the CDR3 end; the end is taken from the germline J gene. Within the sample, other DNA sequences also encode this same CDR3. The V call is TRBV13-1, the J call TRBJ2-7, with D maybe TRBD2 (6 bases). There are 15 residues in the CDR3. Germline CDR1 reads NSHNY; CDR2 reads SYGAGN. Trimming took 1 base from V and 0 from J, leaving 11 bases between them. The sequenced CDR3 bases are TGTGCCAGCAGTGATCCTACTGGGAGCTCCTAT. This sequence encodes CASSDPTGSSY. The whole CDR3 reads CASSDPTGSSYEQYF.

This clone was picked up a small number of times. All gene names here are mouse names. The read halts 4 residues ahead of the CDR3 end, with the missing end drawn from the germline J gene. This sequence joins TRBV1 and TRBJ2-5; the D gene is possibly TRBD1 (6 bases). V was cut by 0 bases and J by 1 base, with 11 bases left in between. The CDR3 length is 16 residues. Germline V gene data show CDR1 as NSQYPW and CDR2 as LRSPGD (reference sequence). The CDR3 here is CTCSADEYRDQDTQYF. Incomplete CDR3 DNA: TGCACCTGCAGTGCAGATGAGTACAGGGACCAAGAC.

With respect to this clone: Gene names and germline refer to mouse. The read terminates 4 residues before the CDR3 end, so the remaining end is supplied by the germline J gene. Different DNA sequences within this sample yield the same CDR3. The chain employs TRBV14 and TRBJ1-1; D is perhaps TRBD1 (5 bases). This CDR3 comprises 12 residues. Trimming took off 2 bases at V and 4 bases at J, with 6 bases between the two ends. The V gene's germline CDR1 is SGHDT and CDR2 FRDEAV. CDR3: CASSLDTTEVFF. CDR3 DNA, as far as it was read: TGTGCCAGCAGTTTGGACACCACA.

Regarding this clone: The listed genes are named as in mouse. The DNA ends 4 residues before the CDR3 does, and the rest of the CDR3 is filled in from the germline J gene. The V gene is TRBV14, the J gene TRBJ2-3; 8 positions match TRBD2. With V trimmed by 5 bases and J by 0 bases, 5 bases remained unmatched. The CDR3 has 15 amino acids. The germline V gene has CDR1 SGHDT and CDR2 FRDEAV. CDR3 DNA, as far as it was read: TGTGCCAGCAGATACTGGGGGCCTAGTGCAGAA. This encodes CASRYWGPSAE. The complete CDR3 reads CASRYWGPSAETLYF.

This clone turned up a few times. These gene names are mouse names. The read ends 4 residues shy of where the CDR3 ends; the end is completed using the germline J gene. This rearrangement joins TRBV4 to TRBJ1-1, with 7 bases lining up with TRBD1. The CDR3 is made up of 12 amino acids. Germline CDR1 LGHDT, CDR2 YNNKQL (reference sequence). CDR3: CASSVQGTEVFF. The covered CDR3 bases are TGTGCCAGCAGCGTACAGGGGACA.

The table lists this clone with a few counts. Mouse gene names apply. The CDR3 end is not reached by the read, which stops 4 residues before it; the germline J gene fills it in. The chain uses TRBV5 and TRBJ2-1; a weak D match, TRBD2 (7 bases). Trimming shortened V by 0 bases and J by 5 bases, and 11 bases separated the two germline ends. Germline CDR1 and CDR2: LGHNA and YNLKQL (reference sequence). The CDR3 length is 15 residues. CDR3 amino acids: CASSQDGGLDAEQFF. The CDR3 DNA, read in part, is TGTGCCAGCAGCCAAGATGGGGGGCTGGATGCT.

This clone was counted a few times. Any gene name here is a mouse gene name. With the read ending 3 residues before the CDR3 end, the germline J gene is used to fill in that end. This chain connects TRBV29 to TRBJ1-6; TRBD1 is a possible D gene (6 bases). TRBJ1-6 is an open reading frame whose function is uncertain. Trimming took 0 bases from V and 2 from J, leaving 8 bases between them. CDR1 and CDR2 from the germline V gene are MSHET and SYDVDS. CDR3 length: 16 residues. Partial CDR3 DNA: TGTGCTAGCAGTTTATCGCGGACAGCCTATAATTCGCCC. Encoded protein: CASSLSRTAYNSP. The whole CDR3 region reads CASSLSRTAYNSPLYF.

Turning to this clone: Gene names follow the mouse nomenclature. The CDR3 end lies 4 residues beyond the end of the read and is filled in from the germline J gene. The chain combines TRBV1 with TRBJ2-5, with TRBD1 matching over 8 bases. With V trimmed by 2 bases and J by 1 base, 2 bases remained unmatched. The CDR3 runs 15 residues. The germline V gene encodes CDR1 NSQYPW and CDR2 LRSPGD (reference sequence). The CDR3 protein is CTCSAQGADQDTQYF. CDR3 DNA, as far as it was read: TGCACCTGCAGTGCACAGGGGGCCGACCAAGAC.

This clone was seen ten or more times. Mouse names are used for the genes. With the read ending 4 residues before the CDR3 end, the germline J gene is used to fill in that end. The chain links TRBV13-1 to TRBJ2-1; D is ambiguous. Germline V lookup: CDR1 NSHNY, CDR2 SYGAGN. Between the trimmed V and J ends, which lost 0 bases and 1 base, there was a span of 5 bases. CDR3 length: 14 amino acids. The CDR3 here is CASSDVWNYAEQFF. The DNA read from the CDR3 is TGTGCCAGCAGTGATGTCTGGAACTATGCT.

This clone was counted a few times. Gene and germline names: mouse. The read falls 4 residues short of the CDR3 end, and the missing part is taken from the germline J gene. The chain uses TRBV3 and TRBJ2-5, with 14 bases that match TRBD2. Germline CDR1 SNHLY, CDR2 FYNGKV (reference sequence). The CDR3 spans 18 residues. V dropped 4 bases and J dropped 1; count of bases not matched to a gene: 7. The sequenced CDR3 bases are TGTGCCAGCAGCTCCGGGACTGGGGGGGCGCGAGACCAAGAC. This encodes CASSSGTGGARDQD. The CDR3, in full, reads CASSSGTGGARDQDTQYF.

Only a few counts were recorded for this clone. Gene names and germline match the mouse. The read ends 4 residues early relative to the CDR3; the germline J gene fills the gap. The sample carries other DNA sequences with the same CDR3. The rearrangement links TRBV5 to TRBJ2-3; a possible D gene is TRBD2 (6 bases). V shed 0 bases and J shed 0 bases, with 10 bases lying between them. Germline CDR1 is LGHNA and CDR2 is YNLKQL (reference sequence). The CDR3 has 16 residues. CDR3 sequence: CASSQDLGFSAETLYF. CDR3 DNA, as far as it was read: TGTGCCAGCAGCCAAGACCTGGGGTTTAGTGCAGAA.